A selection of T cell receptor beta chains follows, all from one sample in a study of OX40 agonist ivuxolimab in advanced cancers. Sequenced by immunoSEQ multiplex PCR; TCRdb stores in-frame clones only, minus some. The repertoire holds about 90,000 clones, with about 90% as singletons. The specimen comprised CD4+ or CD8+ T cells sorted from blood, sampled in a trial of the OX40 agonist ivuxolimab. The receptor source for this set is an adult with an advanced solid tumor such as melanoma, head and neck, liver or kidney cancer. Each CDR3 is given with its conserved first and last residue. Fields, in order: J gene, V gene, clone size, D gene, CDR3 protein, CDR3 DNA. The D gene is left open where the match is weak. Not every row has a clone size; where given, it reads once, few, many or a size class.

TRBJ2-1	TRBV5-1	few	TRBD1	CASSDRDRDLNEQFF	TGCGCCAGCAGCGACCGGGACAGGGACCTCAATGAGCAGTTCTTC
TRBJ1-5	TRBV4-2	.	.	CASSQEGSDQPQHF	TGTGCCAGCAGCCAAGAAGGTTCGGACCAGCCCCAGCATTTT
TRBJ1-2	TRBV28	.	.	CASSLLSTGYTF	TGTGCCAGCAGTTTATTAAGTACGGGCTACACCTTC
TRBJ1-2	TRBV29-1	.	.	CSVPRASNYGYTF	TGCAGCGTCCCCCGAGCCTCTAACTATGGCTACACCTTC
TRBJ2-1	TRBV7-8	.	.	CASSLRDLYNEQFF	TGTGCCAGCAGCTTACGGGACCTATACAATGAGCAGTTCTTC
TRBJ2-7	TRBV5-6	.	TRBD2	CASSSSGTSTYEQYF	TGTGCCAGCAGCTCTTCCGGGACTAGTACCTACGAGCAGTACTTC
TRBJ2-2	TRBV4-1	.	.	CASSQGIQYSLGELFF	TGCGCCAGCAGCCAAGGAATACAGTATTCACTAGGGGAGCTGTTTTTT
TRBJ2-3	TRBV10-1	.	.	CASSEYRGTDTQYF	TGCGCCAGCAGTGAGTATAGAGGCACAGATACGCAGTATTTT
TRBJ1-3	TRBV6-1	.	.	CASRTPQRSGNTIYF	TGTGCCAGCAGGACCCCACAACGCTCTGGAAACACCATATATTTT
TRBJ2-3	TRBV14	.	TRBD1	CASSRIDRASTDTQYF	TGTGCCAGCAGCCGCATTGACAGGGCTTCAACAGATACGCAGTATTTT
TRBJ2-5	TRBV5-1	.	TRBD1	CASSLANRGETQYF	TGCGCCAGCAGCTTGGCCAACAGGGGAGAGACCCAGTACTTC
TRBJ2-1	TRBV2	.	.	CASRRDHPAYNEQFF	TGTGCCAGCAGGCGGGACCACCCGGCTTACAATGAGCAGTTCTTC
TRBJ1-6	TRBV18	.	TRBD1	CASSRNTGTANSPLHF	TGTGCCAGCTCACGAAACACCGGGACAGCTAATTCACCCCTCCACTTT
TRBJ2-5	TRBV2	.	.	CASSPAGAGEETQYF	TGTGCCAGCAGCCCCGCGGGGGCGGGAGAAGAGACCCAGTACTTC
TRBJ1-3	TRBV7-8	once	.	CASSLWQSPGNTIYF	TGTGCCAGCAGCTTGTGGCAGTCCCCTGGAAACACCATATATTTT
TRBJ1-1	TRBV28	.	TRBD1	CASSFIRDRGEAFF	TGTGCCAGCAGTTTTATCCGGGACAGGGGGGAAGCTTTCTTT
TRBJ2-1	TRBV29-1	once	TRBD2	CSAKGGLAGVNEQFF	TGCAGCGCCAAAGGCGGACTAGCGGGAGTCAATGAGCAGTTCTTC
TRBJ1-4	TRBV27	once	.	CASSVDLNEKLFF	TGTGCCAGCAGTGTGGACCTTAATGAAAAACTGTTTTTT
TRBJ2-1	TRBV5-4	.	TRBD2	CASSLVPGGLNEQFF	TGTGCCAGCAGCTTGGTCCCGGGAGGGCTGAATGAGCAGTTCTTC
TRBJ2-3	TRBV20-1	.	.	CSALLDTQYF	TGCAGTGCCTTGTTAGATACGCAGTATTTT
TRBJ2-2	TRBV6-7	.	.	CASSPPPRDTGELFF	TGTGCCAGCAGCCCGCCCCCCCGAGACACCGGGGAGCTGTTTTTT
TRBJ2-2	TRBV6-5	.	.	CASSYRGGELFF	TGTGCCAGCAGTTATCGTGGCGGGGAGCTGTTTTTT